The T cell receptor beta chain under discussion was sequenced for a study of T cell responses to AZD1222 COVID-19 vaccine. Notes on the study in general: White British ancestry dominated among donors, who included more females, and clonal diversity was possibly underestimated. Among those given AZD1222, only 5 to 7 were seropositive at baseline. All repertoire sampling was performed exclusively after the peak T cell response. A reported finding is that nearly half of spike-specific TCRs target unmutated variant regions.

About this clone itself: The antigen is unknown.

Only in-frame clones appear in the TCRdb table, and some are missing; sequencing was by immunoSEQ multiplex PCR. The sample has tens of thousands of clones, around four fifths seen once. The CDR3 has 15 residues. The ends lost 5 bases at V and 1 base at J; junction bases unmatched: 6. Germline CDR1 is SGHNT and CDR2 is YENEEA. Sample: peripheral blood, taken 28 days after the second dose of the MenACWY control vaccine. V usage is TRBV11-3 and J usage is TRBJ1-1; 8 bases are a match to TRBD1. This receptor was obtained from an adult who received the MenACWY meningococcal vaccine as a control. The CDR3 loop reads CASSITGTGNTEAFF. Here the CDR3 DNA reads TGTGCCAGCAGCATAACCGGGACAGGGAACACTGAAGCTTTCTTT.